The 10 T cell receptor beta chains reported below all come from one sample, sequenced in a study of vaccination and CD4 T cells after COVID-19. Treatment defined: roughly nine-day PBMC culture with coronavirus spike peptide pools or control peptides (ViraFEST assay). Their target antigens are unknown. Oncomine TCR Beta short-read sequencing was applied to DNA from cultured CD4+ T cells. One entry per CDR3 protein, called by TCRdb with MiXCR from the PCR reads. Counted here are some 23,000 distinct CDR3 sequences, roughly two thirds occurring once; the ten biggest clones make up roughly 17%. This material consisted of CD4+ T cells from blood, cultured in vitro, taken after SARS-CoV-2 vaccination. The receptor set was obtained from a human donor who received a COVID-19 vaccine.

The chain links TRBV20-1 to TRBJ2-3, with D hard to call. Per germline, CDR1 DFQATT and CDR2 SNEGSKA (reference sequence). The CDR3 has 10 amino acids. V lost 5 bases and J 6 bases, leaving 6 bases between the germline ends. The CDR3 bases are TGCAGTGCTTCTTCCGATACGCAGTATTTT. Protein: CSASSDTQYF.

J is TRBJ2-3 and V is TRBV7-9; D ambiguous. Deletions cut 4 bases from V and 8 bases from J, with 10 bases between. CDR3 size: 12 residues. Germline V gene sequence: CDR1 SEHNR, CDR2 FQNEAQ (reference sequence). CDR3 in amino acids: CASSSRTATQYF. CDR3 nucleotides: TGTGCCAGCAGCTCCCGTACGGCTACGCAGTATTTT.

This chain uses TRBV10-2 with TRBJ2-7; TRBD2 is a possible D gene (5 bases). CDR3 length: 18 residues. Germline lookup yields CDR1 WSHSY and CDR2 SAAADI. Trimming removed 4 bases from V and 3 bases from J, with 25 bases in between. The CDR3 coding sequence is TGCGCCAGCAGTGCGACTAATCGAACCGGCCGGTTAGGCTACGAGCAGTACTTC. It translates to CASSATNRTGRLGYEQYF.

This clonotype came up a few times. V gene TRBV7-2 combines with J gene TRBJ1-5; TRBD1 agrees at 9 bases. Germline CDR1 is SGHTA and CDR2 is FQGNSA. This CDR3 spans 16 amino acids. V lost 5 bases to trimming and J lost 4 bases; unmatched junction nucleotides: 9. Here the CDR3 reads CASSLKTGTGNQPQHF. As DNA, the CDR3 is TGTGCCAGCAGCCTCAAGACCGGGACAGGGAATCAGCCCCAGCATTTT. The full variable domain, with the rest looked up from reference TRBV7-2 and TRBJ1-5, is GAGVSQSPSNKVTEKGKDVELRCDPISGHTALYWYRQSLGQGLEFLIYFQGNSAPDKSGLPSDRFSAERTGGSVSTLTIQRTQQEDSAVYLCASSLKTGTGNQPQHFGDGTRLSIL.

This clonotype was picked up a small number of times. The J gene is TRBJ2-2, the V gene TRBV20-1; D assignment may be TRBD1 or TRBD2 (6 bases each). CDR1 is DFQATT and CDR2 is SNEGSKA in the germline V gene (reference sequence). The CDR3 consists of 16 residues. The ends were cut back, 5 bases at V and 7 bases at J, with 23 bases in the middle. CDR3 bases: TGCAGTGCTTTGGGGGGCAGGGGCGCAGGATTCGGGGAGCTGTTTTTT. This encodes CSALGGRGAGFGELFF.

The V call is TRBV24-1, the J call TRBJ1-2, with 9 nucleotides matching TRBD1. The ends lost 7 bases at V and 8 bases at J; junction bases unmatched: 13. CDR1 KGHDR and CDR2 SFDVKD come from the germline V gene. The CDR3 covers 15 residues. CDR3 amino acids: CATRASGTGTSGYTF. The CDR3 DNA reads TGTGCCACCAGAGCCTCCGGGACAGGGACGAGCGGCTACACCTTC.

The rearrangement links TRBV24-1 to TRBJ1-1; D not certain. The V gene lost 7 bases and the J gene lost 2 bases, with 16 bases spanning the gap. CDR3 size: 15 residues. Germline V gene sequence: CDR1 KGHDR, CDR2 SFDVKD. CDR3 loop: CATSPPITQNTEAFF. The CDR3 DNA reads TGTGCCACCAGCCCTCCTATCACACAAAACACTGAAGCTTTCTTT.

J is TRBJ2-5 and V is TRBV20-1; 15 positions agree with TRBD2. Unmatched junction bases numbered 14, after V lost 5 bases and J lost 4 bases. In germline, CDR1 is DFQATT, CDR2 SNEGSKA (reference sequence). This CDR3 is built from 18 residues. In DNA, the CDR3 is TGCAGTGCTTATCCGGGACTAGCGGGGGGCCGGATGGGAGAGACCCAGTACTTC. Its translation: CSAYPGLAGGRMGETQYF.

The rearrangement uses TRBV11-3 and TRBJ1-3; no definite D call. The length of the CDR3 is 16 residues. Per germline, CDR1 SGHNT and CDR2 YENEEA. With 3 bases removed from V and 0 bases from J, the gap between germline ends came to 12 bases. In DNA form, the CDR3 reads TGTGCCAGCAGCTTTGACATTGTTAACTCTGGAAACACCATATATTTT. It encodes CASSFDIVNSGNTIYF.

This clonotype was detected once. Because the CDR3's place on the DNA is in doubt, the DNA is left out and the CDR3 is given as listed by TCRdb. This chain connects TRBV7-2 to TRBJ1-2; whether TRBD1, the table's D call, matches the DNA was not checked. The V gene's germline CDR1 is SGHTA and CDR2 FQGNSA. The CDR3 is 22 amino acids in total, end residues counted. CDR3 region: CASSLGVALEQYFGPGHRGYTF.